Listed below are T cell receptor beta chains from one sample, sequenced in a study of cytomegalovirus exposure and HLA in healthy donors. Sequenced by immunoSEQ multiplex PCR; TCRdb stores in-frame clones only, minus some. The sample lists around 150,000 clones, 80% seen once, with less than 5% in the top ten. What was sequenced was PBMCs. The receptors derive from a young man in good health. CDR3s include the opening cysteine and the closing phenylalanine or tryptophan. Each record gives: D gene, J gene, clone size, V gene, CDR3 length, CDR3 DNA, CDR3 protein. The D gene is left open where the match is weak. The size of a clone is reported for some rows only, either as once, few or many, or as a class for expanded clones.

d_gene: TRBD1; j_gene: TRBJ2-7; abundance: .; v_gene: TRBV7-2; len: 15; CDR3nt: TGTGCCAGCAGCACTAGACAGGGGGCGAGTACCGAGCAGTACTTC; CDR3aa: CASSTRQGASTEQYF
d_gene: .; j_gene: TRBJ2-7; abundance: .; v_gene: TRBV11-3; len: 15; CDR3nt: TGTGCCAGCAGCTTAGTGGAGGGCATCTCCTACGAGCAGTACTTC; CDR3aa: CASSLVEGISYEQYF
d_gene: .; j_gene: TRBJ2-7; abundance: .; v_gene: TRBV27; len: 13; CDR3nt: TGTGCCAGCAGTTCGGACTTGAACTACGAGCAGTACTTC; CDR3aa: CASSSDLNYEQYF
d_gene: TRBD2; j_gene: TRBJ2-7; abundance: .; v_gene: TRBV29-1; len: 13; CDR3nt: TGCAGCGTTGATAGCGCGGGGGGCTACGAGCAGTACTTC; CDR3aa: CSVDSAGGYEQYF
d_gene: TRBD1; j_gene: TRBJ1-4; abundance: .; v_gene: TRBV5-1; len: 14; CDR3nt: TGCGCCAGCAGCTCACAGGGGGCAGGGGAAAAACTGTTTTTT; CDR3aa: CASSSQGAGEKLFF
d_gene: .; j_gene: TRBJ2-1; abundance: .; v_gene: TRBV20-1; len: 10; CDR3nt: TGCAGTGCTAGTTGGGGACTGGCGTTCTTC; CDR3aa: CSASWGLAFF
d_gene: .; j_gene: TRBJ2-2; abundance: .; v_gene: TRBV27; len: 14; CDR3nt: TGTGCCAGCAGTTTAGTGCGGGGTATCGGGGAGCTGTTTTTT; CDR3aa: CASSLVRGIGELFF
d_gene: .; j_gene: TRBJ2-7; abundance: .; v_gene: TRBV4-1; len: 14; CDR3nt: TGCGCCAGCCCCCTGGGGGGTATTAATTACGAGCAGTACTTC; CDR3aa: CASPLGGINYEQYF
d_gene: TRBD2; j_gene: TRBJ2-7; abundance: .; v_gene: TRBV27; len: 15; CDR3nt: TGTGCCAGCAGTTACGACTTTAGCGGGGGCTACGAGCAGTACTTC; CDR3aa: CASSYDFSGGYEQYF
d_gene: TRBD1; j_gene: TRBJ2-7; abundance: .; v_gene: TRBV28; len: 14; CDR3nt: TGTGCCAGCAGCCGGACAGGGGTAGGTTACGAGCAGTACTTC; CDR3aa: CASSRTGVGYEQYF
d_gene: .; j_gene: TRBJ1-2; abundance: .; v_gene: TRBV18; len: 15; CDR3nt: TGTGCCAGCTCACCCCAGGGGCCGGGGCCCTATGGCTACACCTTC; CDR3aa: CASSPQGPGPYGYTF
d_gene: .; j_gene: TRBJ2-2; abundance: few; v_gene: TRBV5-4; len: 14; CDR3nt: TGTGCCAGCAGCCCCCCGCAGGCCACCGGGGAGCTGTTTTTT; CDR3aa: CASSPPQATGELFF
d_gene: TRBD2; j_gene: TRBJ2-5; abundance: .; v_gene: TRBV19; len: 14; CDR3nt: TGTGCCAGTAGTATAGAAGGGAGGGGAGAGACCCAGTACTTC; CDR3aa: CASSIEGRGETQYF
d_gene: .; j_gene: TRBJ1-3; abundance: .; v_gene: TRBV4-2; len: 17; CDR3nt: TGTGCCAGCAGCCAAGATTTTACCCGGGGATCCGGAAACACCATATATTTT; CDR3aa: CASSQDFTRGSGNTIYF
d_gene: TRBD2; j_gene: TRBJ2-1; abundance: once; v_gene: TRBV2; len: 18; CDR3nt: TGTGCCACTTCACTAGGGAGCGGGAGGGCCCGAATCCACAATGAGCAGTTCTTC; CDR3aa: CATSLGSGRARIHNEQFF
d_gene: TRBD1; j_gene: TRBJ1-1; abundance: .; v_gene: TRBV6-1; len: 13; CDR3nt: TGTGCCAGCAGTGTCGGGACAGGGCCTGAAGCTTTCTTT; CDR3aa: CASSVGTGPEAFF
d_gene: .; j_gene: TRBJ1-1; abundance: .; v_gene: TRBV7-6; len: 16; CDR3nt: TGTGCCAGCAGTACCTGGGGAGGGAGTAGGGATACTGAAGCTTTCTTT; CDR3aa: CASSTWGGSRDTEAFF
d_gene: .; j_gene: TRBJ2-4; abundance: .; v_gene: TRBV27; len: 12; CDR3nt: TGTGCCAGCAGTAGAGGGGGGGAACATCAGTACTTC; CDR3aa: CASSRGGEHQYF
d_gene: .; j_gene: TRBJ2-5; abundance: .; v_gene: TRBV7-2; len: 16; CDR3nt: TGTGCCAGCAGCCCAAGCCTCGGGTTGCTACCAGAGACCCAGTACTTC; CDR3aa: CASSPSLGLLPETQYF
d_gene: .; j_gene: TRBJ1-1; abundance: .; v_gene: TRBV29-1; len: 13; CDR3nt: TGCAGCGTTGAAGGACAGGTGAACACTGAAGCTTTCTTT; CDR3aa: CSVEGQVNTEAFF
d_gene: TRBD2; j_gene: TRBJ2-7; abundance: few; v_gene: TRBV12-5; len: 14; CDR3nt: TGTGCTAGTGGTTCCTTCGGGGGGGGCGACGAGCAGTACTTC; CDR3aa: CASGSFGGGDEQYF
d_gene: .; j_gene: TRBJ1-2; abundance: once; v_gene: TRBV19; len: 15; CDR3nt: TGTGCCAGTAGTATAGGGGGAGGGGTCCGGTATGGCTACACCTTC; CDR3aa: CASSIGGGVRYGYTF
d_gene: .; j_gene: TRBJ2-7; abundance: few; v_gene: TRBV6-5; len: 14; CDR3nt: TGTGCCAGCAGTCTATCACAGGGACCCTACGAGCAGTACTTC; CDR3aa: CASSLSQGPYEQYF
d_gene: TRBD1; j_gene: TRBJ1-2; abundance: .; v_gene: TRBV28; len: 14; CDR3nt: TGTGCCAGCAGTTTACCCGGGACAGAACATGGCTACACCTTC; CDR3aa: CASSLPGTEHGYTF
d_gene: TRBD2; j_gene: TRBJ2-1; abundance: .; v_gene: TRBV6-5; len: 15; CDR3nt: TGTGCCAGCAGTTCGGGACTAGGGACTCAGGGTGAGCAGTTCTTC; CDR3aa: CASSSGLGTQGEQFF
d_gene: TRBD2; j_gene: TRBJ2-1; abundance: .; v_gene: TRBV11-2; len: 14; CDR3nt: TGTGCCAGCAGCTTTTTGAGCGGGAGGGCCGAGCAGTTCTTC; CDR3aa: CASSFLSGRAEQFF
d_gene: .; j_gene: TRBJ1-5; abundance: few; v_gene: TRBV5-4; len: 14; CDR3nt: TGTGCCAGCAGCCAGGCTTGGAGCAATCAGCCCCAGCATTTT; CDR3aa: CASSQAWSNQPQHF
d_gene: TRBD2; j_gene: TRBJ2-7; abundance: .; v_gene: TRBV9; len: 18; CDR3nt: TGTGCCAGCAGCGTCTCGACTAGCGCGGGAGGTTCCACTTACGAGCAGTACTTC; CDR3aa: CASSVSTSAGGSTYEQYF
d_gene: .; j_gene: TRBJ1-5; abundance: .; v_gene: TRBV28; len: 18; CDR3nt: TGTGCCAGCAGTTTTGGGACCCGGGGGGGGCGAAACTGGCAGCTCCAGCATTTT; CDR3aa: CASSFGTRGGRNWQLQHF
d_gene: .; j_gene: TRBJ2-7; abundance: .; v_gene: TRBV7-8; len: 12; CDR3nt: TGTGCCAGCAGCTTAGGCGCCCACGAACAGTACTTC; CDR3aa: CASSLGAHEQYF
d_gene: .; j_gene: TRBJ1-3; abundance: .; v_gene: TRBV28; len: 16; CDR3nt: TGTGCCAGCAGTCGCCCCCGGGACACCTCTGGAAACACCATATATTTT; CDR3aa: CASSRPRDTSGNTIYF
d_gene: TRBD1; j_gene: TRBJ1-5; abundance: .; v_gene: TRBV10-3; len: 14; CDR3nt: TGTGCCATCAGCCCAGGGGGAACGAATCAGCCCCAGCATTTT; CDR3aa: CAISPGGTNQPQHF
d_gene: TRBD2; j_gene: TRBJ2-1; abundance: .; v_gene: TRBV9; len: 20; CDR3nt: TGTGCCAGCAGCGTAGGTCGGCTAGCGGGAGGAGAGGGGGGGCACAATGAGCAGTTCTTC; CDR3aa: CASSVGRLAGGEGGHNEQFF
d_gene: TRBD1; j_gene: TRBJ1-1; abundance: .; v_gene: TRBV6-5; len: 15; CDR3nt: TGTGCCAGCAGCCGTACTCCGGGACAGGGCAGGGAAGCTTTCTTT; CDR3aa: CASSRTPGQGREAFF
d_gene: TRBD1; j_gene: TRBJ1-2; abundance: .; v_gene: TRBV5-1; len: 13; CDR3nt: TGCGCCAGCAGCTTGGTCGACAGGGGTGGCTACACCTTC; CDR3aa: CASSLVDRGGYTF
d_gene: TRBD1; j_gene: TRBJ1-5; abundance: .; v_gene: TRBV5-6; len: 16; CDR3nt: TGTGCCAGCAGCTTGGGGACAGGGCTTAGCAATCAGCCCCAGCATTTT; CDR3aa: CASSLGTGLSNQPQHF
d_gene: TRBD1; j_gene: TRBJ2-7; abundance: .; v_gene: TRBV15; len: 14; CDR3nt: TGTGCCACCAGCACCCGGGACCAGGGGGCCCGAAAGTACTTC; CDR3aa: CATSTRDQGARKYF
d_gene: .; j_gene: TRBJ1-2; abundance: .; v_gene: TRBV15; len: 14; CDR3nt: TGTGCCACCAGCAGAGATACAGGATCCTATGGCTACACCTTC; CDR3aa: CATSRDTGSYGYTF
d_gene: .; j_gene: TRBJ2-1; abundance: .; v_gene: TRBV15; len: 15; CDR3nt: TGTGCCACCAGCAGAGGCAGGGACACCTACAATGAGCAGTTCTTC; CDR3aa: CATSRGRDTYNEQFF
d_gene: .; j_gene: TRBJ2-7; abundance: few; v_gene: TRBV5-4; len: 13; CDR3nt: TGTGCCAGCAGCTCGGAGAGCTCCTACGAGCAGTACTTC; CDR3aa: CASSSESSYEQYF
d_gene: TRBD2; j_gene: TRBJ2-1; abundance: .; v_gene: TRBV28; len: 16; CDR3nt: TGTGCCAGCAGTCCGGCTAGCGGGACCCCTTACAATGAGCAGTTCTTC; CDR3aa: CASSPASGTPYNEQFF
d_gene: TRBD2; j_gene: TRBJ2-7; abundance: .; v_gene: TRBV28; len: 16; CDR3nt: TGTGCCAGCAGTTTACGGCCTAGCGGGTGGGCCTACGAGCAGTACTTC; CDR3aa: CASSLRPSGWAYEQYF
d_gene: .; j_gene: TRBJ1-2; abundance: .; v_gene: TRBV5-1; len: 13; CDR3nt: TGCGCCAGCAGTAATCCCCCACCTAATGGCTACACCTTC; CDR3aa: CASSNPPPNGYTF
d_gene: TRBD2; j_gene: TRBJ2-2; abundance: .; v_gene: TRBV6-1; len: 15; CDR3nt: TGTGCCAGCAGTGGAACTAGCGCGATCACCGGGGAGCTGTTTTTT; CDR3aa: CASSGTSAITGELFF